This entry features one TCR beta chain sequence. As yet, its antigen is unknown. This specimen comes from a study of cytomegalovirus exposure and HLA in healthy donors. Across the study: Sequencing of about 179 million T cells in an earlier analysis found 120 million or so unique TCR beta sequences. Overall study findings and caveats: Researchers catalogued 164 TCR beta chains as cytomegalovirus-associated. Analysis was carried out at a later point, and it linked a missense DCLRE1C variant to TCR beta V- and J-gene trimming.

Per germline, CDR1 MDHEN and CDR2 SYDVKM. The CDR3 contains 16 residues. Trimming cost V 4 bases and J 3 bases; bases outside gene matches: 3. 13 Jbeta primers and 60 Vbeta primers were used for the PCR. In the authors' workflow: A follow-up analysis tallied 86 million or so unique TCR beta chains, roughly 9.9 million shared. Measured with immunoSEQ multiplex PCR; TCRdb has only the in-frame clones, and not every one. The V and J calls and clone size are taken from that table; D and trimming were inferred from the DNA. The sample data list about 200,000 clones. Sequenced material: PBMCs. The V and J genes are TRBV28 and TRBJ2-3, with 14 bases identical to TRBD2. This receptor was obtained from a man aged 30-40 years in good health and CMV-seronegative. Here the CDR3 reads CASSSGTSGRTDTQYF. The CDR3 DNA reads TGTGCCAGCAGTTCGGGGACTAGCGGGAGAACAGATACGCAGTATTTT.